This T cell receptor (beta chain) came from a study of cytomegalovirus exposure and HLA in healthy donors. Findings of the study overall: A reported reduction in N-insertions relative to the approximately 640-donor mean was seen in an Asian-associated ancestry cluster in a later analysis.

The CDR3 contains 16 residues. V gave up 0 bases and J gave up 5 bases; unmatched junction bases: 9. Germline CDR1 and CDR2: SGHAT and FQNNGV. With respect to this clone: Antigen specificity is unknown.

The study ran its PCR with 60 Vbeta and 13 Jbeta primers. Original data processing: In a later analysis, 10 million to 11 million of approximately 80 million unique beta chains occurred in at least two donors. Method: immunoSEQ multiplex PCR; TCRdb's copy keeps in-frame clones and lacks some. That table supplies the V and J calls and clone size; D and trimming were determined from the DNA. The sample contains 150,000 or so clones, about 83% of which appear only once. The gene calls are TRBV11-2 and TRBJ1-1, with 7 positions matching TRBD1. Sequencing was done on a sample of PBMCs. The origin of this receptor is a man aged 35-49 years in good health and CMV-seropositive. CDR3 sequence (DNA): TGTGCCAGCAGCTTAGATGGTGCGAGGGGGCGGACTGAAGCTTTCTTT. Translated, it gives CASSLDGARGRTEAFF.